This T cell receptor (beta chain) was identified during a study of tissue T cells after allogeneic stem cell transplantation. This CDR3 has 14 amino acids. Germline CDR1 is LGHNA and CDR2 is YSLEER. V shed 4 bases, J shed 7 bases, and the junction held 9 bases outside the gene matches. Sequencing of TCRbeta CDR3 at survey depth gave sequences and template counts. Profiled with immunoSEQ multiplex PCR; TCRdb holds only in-frame clones, not every one. The sample consists of roughly 3,000 clones, almost 70% of them appearing once. The rearrangement joins TRBV4-3 to TRBJ2-7; 8 bases agree with TRBD1. The source was tissue from the right colon, collected at autopsy. The sequence was obtained from a male donor at least 60 years old with lung cancer. DNA of the CDR3: TGCGCCAGCAGCCCCGGGACAGGAGGGGGGGAGCAGTACTTC. Translated, it gives CASSPGTGGGEQYF.